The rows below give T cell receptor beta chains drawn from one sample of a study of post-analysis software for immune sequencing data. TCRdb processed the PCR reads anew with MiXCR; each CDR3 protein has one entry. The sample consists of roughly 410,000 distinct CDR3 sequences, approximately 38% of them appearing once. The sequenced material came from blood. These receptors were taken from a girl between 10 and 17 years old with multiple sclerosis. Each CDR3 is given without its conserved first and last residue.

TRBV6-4 ASSEELAGASSYNEQF
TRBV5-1 ASSLEGSGGDTQY
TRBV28 ASSSWGGESYEQY
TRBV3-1 ASSQARTSGHEQF
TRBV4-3 ASSSGPGSYEQY
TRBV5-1 ASSFGQFPGADTQY
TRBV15 ATSSSPQTSGYT
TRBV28 ASSSNPRGQAT
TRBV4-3 ASSQGPGQGAGEQY
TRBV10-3 AISPGLATYNEQF
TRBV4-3 ASSQDRTSLSYEQY
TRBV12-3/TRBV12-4 ASSAGFQGTDTQY
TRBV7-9 ASRPPLRKGNTGELF
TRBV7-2 ASSLRGLDTQY
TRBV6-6 ASSSRDTVWYGYT
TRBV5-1 ASSLETESSPLH
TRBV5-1 ASSRDIQETQY
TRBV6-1 ASRSQQGNQPQH